The 18 T cell receptor beta chains listed next were all sequenced from one sample in a study of cytomegalovirus exposure and HLA in healthy donors (dated by TCRdb to 2016 to 2017). Receptor libraries were prepared by the immunoSEQ multiplex PCR assay. For the multiplex PCR, a mixture combining 60 forward primers for TCR Vbeta segments and 13 reverse primers for TCR Jbeta segments was used. TCRdb retrieved this table from immuneACCESS and kept in-frame rearrangements only. Not all clones are present; in checked studies, unresolved V genes account for under half, and no reason is known for the remainder. Counted in this sample were 85,000 to 95,000 clones; approximately 80% of them appeared once. The top ten hold around 5% of the sample. Sequences were obtained from PBMCs. The receptors originated from a man aged 25-40 years in good health and CMV-seropositive.

The chain couples TRBV9 to TRBJ2-2, with 9 bases matching TRBD2. Germline CDR1 and CDR2: SGDLS and YYNGEE. With 0 bases clipped from V and 5 bases from J, the junction kept 5 bases outside the gene matches. The CDR3 is made up of 16 amino acids. In DNA, the CDR3 is TGTGCCAGCAGCGTAGACGCGGGAGGGGTAACCGGGGAGCTGTTTTTT. The encoded protein is CASSVDAGGVTGELFF.

The chain joins TRBV7-9 to TRBJ1-6, with TRBD1 identical over 7 bases. The CDR3 covers 15 residues. J was trimmed by 6 bases and V by 5 bases; bases with no gene match: 7. Germline loops: CDR1 SEHNR, CDR2 FQNEAQ (reference sequence). CDR3 DNA: TGTGCCAGCAGCCCCAGGACAGGATCTAATTCACCCCTCCACTTT. This gives the protein CASSPRTGSNSPLHF.

The CDR3 loop reads CASSGSRDSSEEKLFF. The CDR3 region has the DNA TGTGCCAGCAGCGGCAGCCGGGACAGCAGTGAAGAAAAACTGTTTTTT. The J gene is TRBJ1-4, the V gene TRBV9, with 7 nucleotides matching TRBD1. CDR3 length: 16 residues. The V gene end was trimmed by 3 bases and the J gene end by 8 bases; junction bases not matched to a gene: 13. Per the germline V gene, CDR1 is SGDLS and CDR2 is YYNGEE.

The J gene is TRBJ1-3, the V gene TRBV2; D gene uncertain. V shed 7 bases and J shed 2 bases, with 15 bases lying between them. From germline, CDR1 is SNHLY and CDR2 FYNNEI. This CDR3 has 15 amino acids. The CDR3 nucleotides are TGTGCCAGCATTCCGACGCGAGGCACTGGAAACACCATATATTTT. Its translation: CASIPTRGTGNTIYF.

The chain has TRBV4-2 and TRBJ2-7, with 14 bases aligning to TRBD2. CDR1 LGHNA and CDR2 YNFKEQ come from the germline V gene. V lost 3 bases, J lost 3 bases, and 7 bases stayed unmatched. The length of the CDR3 is 17 residues. The CDR3 DNA follows: TGTGCCAGCAGCCATGGGACTAGCGGGAGTAACGTCTACGAGCAGTACTTC. Its translation: CASSHGTSGSNVYEQYF.

This clone was seen more than once but under ten times. The chain uses TRBV27 and TRBJ2-1; TRBD2 matches at 7 bases. Looked up from germline, CDR1 is MNHEY and CDR2 is SMNVEV (reference sequence). The J segment lost 12 bases and the V segment lost 5 bases, leaving 13 bases of the junction unmatched. This CDR3 comprises 14 residues. The CDR3 coding sequence is TGTGCCAGCAGTCACCCGGGGGGTGATCAGGGGCAGTTCTTC. Translated: CASSHPGGDQGQFF.

CDR3 sequence (DNA): TGTGCCAGCACGGGGACTAGCGGGAGCTACAATGAGCAGTTCTTC. It is translated as CASTGTSGSYNEQFF. This chain connects TRBV5-6 to TRBJ2-1; 14 bases align to TRBD2. Unmatched junction bases numbered 2, after V lost 6 bases and J lost 3 bases. The germline CDR1 and CDR2 sequences are SGHDT and YYEEEE. CDR3 size: 15 residues. The variable domain in full, with the rest retrieved from reference TRBV5-6 and TRBJ2-1, is DAGVTQSPTHLIKTRGQQVTLRCSPKSGHDTVSWYQQALGQGPQFIFQYYEEEERQRGNFPDRFSGHQFPNYSSELNVNALLLGDSALYLCASTGTSGSYNEQFFGPGTRLTVL.

This chain connects TRBV19 to TRBJ1-2, with 9 nucleotides matching TRBD1. Germline V CDR1 and CDR2: LNHDA, SQIVND (reference sequence). V was pared by 5 bases and J by 4 bases, with 5 bases of the junction left unmatched. The CDR3 runs 14 residues. The CDR3 DNA follows: TGTGCCAGTAGTCCTCGGGACAGGGTCTATGGCTACACCTTC. This gives the protein CASSPRDRVYGYTF.

The rearrangement joins TRBV5-1 to TRBJ2-1, with D perhaps matching TRBD1 (6 bases). This CDR3 has 15 amino acids. Germline V gene lookup returns CDR1 SGHRS and CDR2 YFSETQ. The V gene lost 3 bases and the J gene lost 4 bases, with 14 bases spanning the gap. The CDR3: CASSSDRPSYNEQFF. In nucleotides, the CDR3 is TGCGCCAGCAGCTCAGACAGGCCCTCGTACAATGAGCAGTTCTTC.

The chain links TRBV5-6 to TRBJ2-5; 7 nucleotides align to TRBD1. Trimming at V came to 4 bases and at J to 3 bases, leaving 6 bases not matched to a gene. Germline V gene sequence: CDR1 SGHDT, CDR2 YYEEEE. The CDR3 covers 14 residues. The CDR3 DNA reads as TGTGCCAGCAGCGTTTCCGGGACAGAAGAGACCCAGTACTTC. Translated: CASSVSGTEETQYF. The full variable domain, completed using reference TRBV5-6 and TRBJ2-5, is DAGVTQSPTHLIKTRGQQVTLRCSPKSGHDTVSWYQQALGQGPQFIFQYYEEEERQRGNFPDRFSGHQFPNYSSELNVNALLLGDSALYLCASSVSGTEETQYFGPGTRLLVL.

The V call is TRBV7-6, the J call TRBJ2-1, with D possibly being TRBD2 (5 bases). The CDR3 covers 16 residues. In germline, CDR1 is SGHVS, CDR2 FNYEAQ. V lost 5 bases and J lost 3, with 17 bases in between. CDR3 in DNA: TGTGCCAGCAGCCCCCAAGCGGAAGACGTCTACAATGAGCAGTTCTTC. This encodes CASSPQAEDVYNEQFF.

This clone came up a few times. The chain employs TRBV9 and TRBJ2-2; a weak D match, TRBD2 (6 bases). CDR3 length equals 15 residues. CDR1 and CDR2 (germline): SGDLS, YYNGEE. The germline V and J ends were trimmed by 4 bases and 5 bases, with 15 bases remaining between them. The CDR3 nucleotides are TGTGCCAGCAGCCCCTCGGGTGGGGGGACCGGGGAGCTGTTTTTT. This translates into CASSPSGGGTGELFF.

This chain uses TRBV11-2 with TRBJ2-2; no clear D. Germline lookup yields CDR1 SGHAT and CDR2 FQNNGV. Trimming pared 4 bases from V and 6 bases from J, leaving 18 bases between. The CDR3 contains 16 residues. CDR3 nucleotides: TGTGCCAGCAGCTCCCCCCGGGTTCGAAACGCCGGGGAGCTGTTTTTT. Its protein is CASSSPRVRNAGELFF.

V and J are TRBV28 and TRBJ1-3, with D perhaps matching TRBD1 (5 bases). This CDR3 has 15 residues. V lost 5 bases and J 0 bases, leaving 11 bases between the germline ends. Germline V gene data show CDR1 as MDHEN and CDR2 as SYDVKM. The CDR3 nucleotides read TGTGCCAGCAGTCAACAGGCGAGCTCTGGAAACACCATATATTTT. Amino acid sequence: CASSQQASSGNTIYF.

This clone was detected only once. J is TRBJ1-2 and V is TRBV7-9, with a weak D call TRBD1 (6 bases). Germline values: CDR1 SEHNR, CDR2 FQNEAQ (reference sequence). The V end was cut by 5 bases, the J end by 4 bases, with 8 bases between. There are 12 residues in the CDR3. The CDR3 bases are TGTGCCAGCAGCGAAGGGGGCTATGGCTACACCTTC. Residues: CASSEGGYGYTF.

This clone was seen a few times. The chain is built from TRBV28 and TRBJ2-3, with D possibly matching TRBD1 (7 bases). CDR3 length: 15 residues. The germline V gene has CDR1 MDHEN and CDR2 SYDVKM. Trimming took 4 bases from V and 3 from J, leaving 14 bases between them. Here the CDR3 reads CASSSATGRTDTQYF. DNA for the CDR3: TGTGCCAGCAGTTCAGCGACAGGGAGGACAGATACGCAGTATTTT.

This clone was recorded only once. At one end, the junction sequence differs from germline, possibly due to a read error. This sequence joins TRBV7-9 and TRBJ1-1; the D gene is possibly TRBD1 (5 bases). The CDR3 length is 12 residues. The V gene's germline CDR1 is SEHNR and CDR2 FQNEAQ (reference sequence). CDR3 sequence reads: CSSNAMGPEAFF. The CDR3 region has the DNA TGTTCCAGCAACGCTATGGGGCCTGAAGCTTTCTTT. Looking up the rest from reference TRBV7-9 and TRBJ1-1 gives the full variable domain: DTGVSQNPRHKITKRGQNVTFRCDPISEHNRLYWYRQTLGQGPEFLTYFQNEAQLEKSRLLSDRFSAERPKGSFSTLEIQRTEQGDSAMYLCSSNAMGPEAFFGQGTRLTVV.

The chain employs TRBV7-8 and TRBJ1-5; TRBD1 aligns across 10 bases. Per the germline V gene, CDR1 is SGHVS and CDR2 is FQNEAQ. This CDR3 region has 15 residues. Trimming removed 5 bases from V and 4 bases from J; junction bases left unmatched: 5. The CDR3 loop reads CASSLGTGANQPQHF. CDR3 coding DNA: TGTGCCAGCAGCCTCGGGACAGGGGCTAATCAGCCCCAGCATTTT.